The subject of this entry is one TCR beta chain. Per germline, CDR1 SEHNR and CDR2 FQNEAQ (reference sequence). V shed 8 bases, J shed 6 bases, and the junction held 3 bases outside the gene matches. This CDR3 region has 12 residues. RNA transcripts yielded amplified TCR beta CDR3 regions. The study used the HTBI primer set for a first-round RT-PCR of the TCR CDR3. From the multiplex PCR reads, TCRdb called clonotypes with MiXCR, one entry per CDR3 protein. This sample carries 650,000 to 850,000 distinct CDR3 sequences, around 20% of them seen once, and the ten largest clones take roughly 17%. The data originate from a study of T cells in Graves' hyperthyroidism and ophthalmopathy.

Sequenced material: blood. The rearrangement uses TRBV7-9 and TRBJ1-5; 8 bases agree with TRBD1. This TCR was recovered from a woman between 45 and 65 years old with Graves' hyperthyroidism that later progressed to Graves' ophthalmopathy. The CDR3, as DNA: TGTGCCAGCTCGACAGGGGCTCAGCCCCAGCATTTT. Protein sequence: CASSTGAQPQHF.